This passage covers 28 T cell receptor beta chains from one sample sequenced in a study of blood T cells in healthy people across ages. With a J-beta primer mix and a sample-barcoded 5' primer, a second PCR ran about 7 to 12 cycles. Each CDR3 protein gets one entry after TCRdb re-called the 5' RACE reads with MiXCR. In the table there are about 1.7 million distinct CDR3 sequences, about 30% of which are singletons. Material: blood. All receptors derive from a woman in her twenties or thirties in good health.

In its sample, this clonotype was seen a few times. The chain has TRBV29-1 and TRBJ2-1; TRBD1 aligns across 9 bases. The J call may be faulty, since TRBJ2-7 better matches the DNA end. CDR1 SQVTM and CDR2 ANQGSEA come from the germline V gene. The CDR3 covers 13 residues. The CDR3 spells CSVAGTGYNEQYF. Written as DNA, the CDR3 is TGCAGCGTTGCTGGGACAGGGTACAATGAGCAGTACTTC.

The DNA of the CDR3 is TGTGCCATCAGTGGAGAGGTTTCACCCCTCCACTTT. It yields the protein CAISGEVSPLHF. The V and J genes are TRBV10-3 and TRBJ1-6; D unresolved. Germline assignment: CDR1 ENHRY and CDR2 SYGVKD. Deletions cut 4 bases from V and 9 bases from J, with 7 bases between. The CDR3 sequence is 12 residues long.

The chain carries TRBV25-1 and TRBJ2-5; D not certain. The DNA end lines up better with TRBJ2-1; the J call may be wrong. The V gene's germline CDR1 is MGHDK and CDR2 SYGVNS. CDR3 length equals 13 residues. CDR3 protein: CASSVSYQETQFF. In DNA, the CDR3 is TGTGCCAGCAGTGTGTCGTACCAAGAGACCCAGTTCTTC.

The rearrangement links TRBV7-9 to TRBJ1-2, with D possibly TRBD1 on 6 matching bases. The CDR3 runs to 13 residues. Trimming took off 7 bases at V and 5 bases at J, with 14 bases between the two ends. Germline CDR1 is SEHNR and CDR2 is FQNEAQ (reference sequence). DNA for the CDR3: TGTGCCAGCACAAAGGGGGGTTTTTATGGCTACACCTTC. Translation gives CASTKGGFYGYTF.

CDR3: CASSYGGVGNEQFF. CDR3 DNA sequence: TGTGCCAGCAGTTATGGGGGAGTTGGCAATGAGCAGTTCTTC. The chain joins TRBV12-3 or TRBV12-4 to TRBJ2-1, with D perhaps assigned TRBD1 or TRBD2 (5 bases each). CDR3 length: 14 residues. Trimming removed 4 bases at V and 6 bases at J, with 13 bases between.

In this sample, this clonotype turned up a few times. A junction end diverges from the germline sequence, so it may reflect a read error. CDR3 region: CSSSPGQESYEQYF. The CDR3 DNA reads as TGTTCCAGCTCACCGGGACAGGAGTCCTACGAGCAGTACTTC. V is TRBV18 and J is TRBJ2-7; 8 bases match TRBD1. The CDR3 has 14 amino acids. The V gene's germline CDR1 is KGHSH and CDR2 LQKENI.

The chain employs TRBV5-1 and TRBJ1-1; D remains unclear. V lost 2 bases, J lost 0 bases, and 11 bases lay in between. The germline V gene has CDR1 SGHRS and CDR2 YFSETQ. This CDR3 spans 15 amino acids. CDR3 in amino acids: CASSFTVQMNTEAFF. DNA for the CDR3: TGCGCCAGCAGCTTCACGGTCCAGATGAACACTGAAGCTTTCTTT.

In its sample, this clonotype was seen once. The genes are TRBV27 and TRBJ1-1; 7 bases align to TRBD1. V shed 5 bases and J 5 bases; nucleotides not matched to a gene: 11. CDR3 size: 15 residues. In germline, CDR1 is MNHEY, CDR2 SMNVEV (reference sequence). The CDR3 bases are TGTGCCAGCAGTCCTATGACAGGGCCGAGTACTGAAGCTTTCTTT. Translating gives CASSPMTGPSTEAFF.

This clonotype was seen a few times. This sequence joins TRBV7-3 and TRBJ2-3; maybe TRBD2 (5 bases). In germline, CDR1 is SGHTA, CDR2 FQGTGA. With 5 bases removed from V and 3 bases from J, the gap between germline ends came to 15 bases. The CDR3 is 15 residues long. The CDR3 region is CASSPTAVRTDTQYF. The DNA of the CDR3 is TGTGCCAGCAGCCCCACAGCGGTCCGAACAGATACGCAGTATTTT.

In regard to this clonotype: It may be a read error: a sequence one base away is much more abundant. The rearrangement joins TRBV29-1 to TRBJ2-7; the D is unclear. This CDR3 is built from 13 residues. Germline V CDR1 and CDR2: SQVTM, ANQGSEA. Trimming pared 4 bases from V and 3 bases from J, leaving 13 bases between. The CDR3 reads CSVAQEARYEQYF. The CDR3 DNA is TGCAGCGTTGCCCAGGAAGCGCGCTACGAGCAGTACTTC.

A note on this clonotype: A read error is possible here, since a much larger clone lies one base away. This chain uses TRBV29-1 with TRBJ2-1; D gene uncertain. The CDR3 contains 12 residues. Per germline, CDR1 SQVTM and CDR2 ANQGSEA. CDR3 loop: CSAEFFCNEQFF. CDR3 coding DNA: TGCAGCGCTGAATTTTTTTGCAATGAGCAGTTCTTC.

DNA for the CDR3: TGCAGTGCCCGTCCTGGCGGTTACTACGAGCAGTACTTC. This codes for CSARPGGYYEQYF. This chain links TRBV20-1 with TRBJ2-7, with D hard to call. Germline-derived CDR1 and CDR2 are DFQATT and SNEGSKA (reference sequence). This CDR3 comprises 13 residues. Deletions cut 6 bases from V and 3 bases from J, with 15 bases between.

There are a few counts of this clonotype. The V and J genes are TRBV7-9 and TRBJ2-1; 14 nucleotides match TRBD2. The CDR3 runs 15 residues. Per the germline V gene, CDR1 is SEHNR and CDR2 is FQNEAQ (reference sequence). V lost 3 bases to trimming and J lost 9 bases; unmatched junction nucleotides: 4. The CDR3 protein is CASSFRLAGGSEQFF. DNA of the CDR3: TGTGCCAGCAGCTTTCGACTAGCGGGGGGGAGTGAGCAGTTCTTC.

The J gene is TRBJ2-1, the V gene TRBV20-1; 7 bases agree with TRBD2. Germline V gene sequence: CDR1 DFQATT, CDR2 SNEGSKA (reference sequence). V lost 1 base, J lost 4 bases, and 16 bases stayed unmatched. The CDR3 runs 18 residues. The CDR3 nucleotides read TGCAGTGCTAGAGTCAACCGGGGCGGAAGCGGGGTGTACAATGAGCAGTTCTTC. Translation: CSARVNRGGSGVYNEQFF.

The rearrangement joins TRBV7-2 to TRBJ2-3, with 8 bases matching TRBD2. Germline CDR1 SGHTA, CDR2 FQGNSA. Losses at the gene ends were 8 bases for V and 5 bases for J; bases not matched to a gene: 9. The CDR3 runs to 14 residues. CDR3 amino acids: CASLPAGERDTQYF. CDR3 DNA: TGTGCCAGCCTCCCAGCGGGAGAAAGAGATACGCAGTATTTT. The full variable domain, completed using reference TRBV7-2 and TRBJ2-3, is GAGVSQSPSNKVTEKGKDVELRCDPISGHTALYWYRQSLGQGLEFLIYFQGNSAPDKSGLPSDRFSAERTGGSVSTLTIQRTQQEDSAVYLCASLPAGERDTQYFGPGTRLTVL.

A few counts support this clonotype. V usage is TRBV20-1 and J usage is TRBJ2-5, with TRBD2 matching 11 bases. The germline CDR1 and CDR2 sequences are DFQATT and SNEGSKA (reference sequence). This CDR3 is built from 14 residues. V trimming: 2 bases; J trimming: 7 bases; junction bases outside the gene matches: 6. The CDR3: CSARSTLAGGTQYF. The CDR3 bases are TGCAGTGCTAGATCCACCCTAGCGGGAGGGACCCAGTACTTC.

The V gene is TRBV20-1, the J gene TRBJ2-3; 10 positions match TRBD2. V was clipped by 7 bases and J by 4 bases; unmatched bases: 5. Germline CDR1 DFQATT, CDR2 SNEGSKA (reference sequence). The CDR3 runs 13 residues. The CDR3 DNA reads as TGCAGTGGGGCTAGCGGGGGTTCAGATACGCAGTATTTT. This sequence encodes CSGASGGSDTQYF.

Of note for this clonotype: This may stem from a read error, because a much larger clone lies one nucleotide away. The chain couples TRBV29-1 to TRBJ2-1; no definite D call. Germline lookup yields CDR1 SQVTM and CDR2 ANQGSEA. This CDR3 is built from 13 residues. Between the trimmed V and J ends, which lost 4 bases and 13 bases, there was a span of 20 bases. CDR3 region: CSVGLGLRETQFF. The DNA for the CDR3 is TGCAGCGTTGGTCTGGGCTTGAGAGAGACCCAGTTCTTC.

This clonotype was counted between two and nine times. The chain has TRBV9 and TRBJ2-2; D is possibly TRBD1 or TRBD2 (6 bases each). CDR1 SGDLS and CDR2 YYNGEE come from the germline V gene. Trimming left V 3 bases short and J 0 bases short, with 21 bases between. The CDR3 runs 19 residues. CDR3 in amino acids: CASSEDTGPWDSNTGELFF. In DNA, the CDR3 is TGTGCCAGCAGCGAAGACACAGGGCCATGGGACTCGAACACCGGGGAGCTGTTTTTT.

At least ten counts were recorded for this clonotype. The CDR3 DNA reads as TGCGCCAGCAGCCAAGATCCAGCGGGTCCCTACGAGCAGTACTTC. Its translation is CASSQDPAGPYEQYF. The J gene is TRBJ2-5, the V gene TRBV4-3, with D possibly TRBD2 on 6 matching bases. The end of the DNA fits TRBJ2-7 better, so the J call may be wrong. The CDR3 length is 15 residues. Germline CDR1 and CDR2: LGHNA and YSLEER.

In this sample, this clonotype turned up a few times. V and J are TRBV7-9 and TRBJ2-1; TRBD2 matches 7 bases. Germline V gene lookup returns CDR1 SEHNR and CDR2 FQNEAQ (reference sequence). The CDR3 loop spans 13 amino acids. V was pared by 4 bases and J by 7 bases, with 4 bases of the junction left unmatched. CDR3 DNA sequence: TGTGCCAGCAGCTGGGGGGGGGAAAATGAGCAGTTCTTC. Protein product: CASSWGGENEQFF.

This clonotype was seen ten or more times. CDR3 in amino acids: CASSIRDEQYF. The CDR3 DNA is TGTGCCAGCAGTATCAGAGACGAGCAGTACTTC. The chain carries TRBV6-5 and TRBJ2-7; D gene uncertain. The CDR3 has 11 amino acids. The germline V and J ends were trimmed by 5 bases and 5 bases, with 7 bases remaining between them. Germline V lookup: CDR1 MNHEY, CDR2 SVGAGI.

The chain has TRBV24-1 and TRBJ1-5; D is perhaps TRBD1 (6 bases). CDR3 length: 14 amino acids. Trimming pared 4 bases from V and 6 bases from J, leaving 12 bases between. In germline, CDR1 is KGHDR, CDR2 SFDVKD. The CDR3 sequence: CATSDVSGVQPQHF. In nucleotides, the CDR3 is TGTGCCACCAGTGACGTCTCAGGGGTTCAGCCCCAGCATTTT.

This clonotype was counted ten times or more. The chain links TRBV6-5 to TRBJ2-3; the match to TRBD2 covers 7 bases. The CDR3 totals 15 residues. Germline CDR1 MNHEY, CDR2 SVGAGI. Unmatched junction bases numbered 8, after V lost 2 bases and J lost 6 bases. Here the CDR3 DNA reads TGTGCCAGCAGTTACGGTGGGCGGGGGTCGGATACGCAGTATTTT. Amino acids: CASSYGGRGSDTQYF.

In its sample, this clonotype was seen a few times. This chain uses TRBV7-2 with TRBJ2-2; unclear D gene. Germline V gene lookup returns CDR1 SGHTA and CDR2 FQGNSA. CDR3 length: 14 amino acids. Trimming took off 5 bases at V and 5 bases at J, with 12 bases between the two ends. This CDR3 is CASSLLLATGELFF. The CDR3 nucleotides are TGTGCCAGCAGCCTACTCTTGGCGACCGGGGAGCTGTTTTTT.

Regarding this clonotype: One junction end disagrees with the germline gene, perhaps due to a read error. The V gene is TRBV11-2, the J gene TRBJ2-1; D could derive from TRBD1 or TRBD2 (5 bases each). This CDR3 region has 14 residues. Germline-derived CDR1 and CDR2 are SGHAT and FQNNGV. The CDR3 DNA follows: TGTGCCTGCAGCCCAAAGGGACCTAACAATGAGCAGTTCTTC. Translating gives CACSPKGPNNEQFF.

This clonotype was counted many times. The chain employs TRBV5-4 and TRBJ2-7, with D perhaps TRBD1 or TRBD2 (5 bases each). This CDR3 is 15 amino acids long. Germline CDR1 reads SGHNT; CDR2 reads YYREEE (reference sequence). Trimming left V 0 bases short and J 5 bases short, with 15 bases between. CDR3: CASSLELGRGHEQYF. The CDR3 nucleotides are TGTGCCAGCAGCTTGGAGCTAGGAAGGGGACACGAGCAGTACTTC.

The rearrangement joins TRBV6-6 to TRBJ2-5; D perhaps matches TRBD2 (6 bases). CDR1 is MNHNY and CDR2 is SVGAGI in the germline V gene (reference sequence). The length of the CDR3 is 14 residues. Trimming removed 6 bases at V and 9 bases at J, with 20 bases between. CDR3 residues: CASSSSEGPGAQYF. Here the CDR3 DNA reads TGTGCCAGCAGCTCCTCGGAAGGGCCGGGGGCCCAGTACTTC.